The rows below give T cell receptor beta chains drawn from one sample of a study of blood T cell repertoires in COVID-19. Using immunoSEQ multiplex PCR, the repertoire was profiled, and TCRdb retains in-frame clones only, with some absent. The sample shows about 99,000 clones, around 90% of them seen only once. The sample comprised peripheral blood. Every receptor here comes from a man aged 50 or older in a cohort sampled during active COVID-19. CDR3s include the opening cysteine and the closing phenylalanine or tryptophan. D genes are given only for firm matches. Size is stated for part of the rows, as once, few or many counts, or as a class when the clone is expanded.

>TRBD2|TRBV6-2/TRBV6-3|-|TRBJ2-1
CASSLAGGPYNEQFF
TGTGCCAGCAGCCTAGCGGGGGGGCCCTACAATGAGCAGTTCTTC
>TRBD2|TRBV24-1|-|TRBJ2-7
CATSDSAGGPYEQYF
TGTGCCACCAGTGATTCGGCGGGGGGGCCATACGAGCAGTACTTC
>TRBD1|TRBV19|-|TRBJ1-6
CASSVQGASSPLHF
TGTGCCAGTAGTGTACAGGGGGCTAGTTCACCCCTCCACTTT
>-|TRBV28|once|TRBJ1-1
CASSLLAGNTEAFF
TGTGCCAGCAGTTTATTAGCGGGGAACACTGAAGCTTTCTTT
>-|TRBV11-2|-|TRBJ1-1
CASSLQMNTEAFF
TGTGCCAGCAGCTTACAAATGAACACTGAAGCTTTCTTT
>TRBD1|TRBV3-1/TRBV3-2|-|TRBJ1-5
CASTLGQGGQPQHF
TGTGCCAGCACTCTGGGACAGGGGGGACAGCCCCAGCATTTT
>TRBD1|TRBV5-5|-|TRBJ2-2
CASSKTGVGSGELFF
TGTGCCAGCAGTAAAACAGGGGTAGGGTCCGGGGAGCTGTTTTTT
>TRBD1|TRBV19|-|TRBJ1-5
CASRTYRGDNQPQHF
TGTGCCAGTAGAACCTACAGGGGTGACAATCAGCCCCAGCATTTT
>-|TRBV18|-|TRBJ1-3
CASSPTAPISGNTIYF
TGTGCCAGCTCACCGACTGCTCCGATCTCTGGAAACACCATATATTTT
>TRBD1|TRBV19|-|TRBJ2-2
CATGQGVRTGELFF
TGTGCCACTGGACAGGGGGTTCGTACCGGGGAGCTGTTTTTT
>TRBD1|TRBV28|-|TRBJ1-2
CASSSGTGRLYYGYTF
TGTGCCAGCAGTTCCGGGACAGGGAGGTTATACTATGGCTACACCTTC
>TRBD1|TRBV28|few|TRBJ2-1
CASIAGTGRNNEQFF
TGTGCCAGCATCGCCGGGACAGGGCGTAACAATGAGCAGTTCTTC
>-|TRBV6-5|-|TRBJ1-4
CASTPGRSNEKLFF
TGTGCCAGCACCCCCGGGAGGAGTAATGAAAAACTGTTTTTT
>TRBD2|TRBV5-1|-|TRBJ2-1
CASSGSGGAVVYDEQFF
TGCGCCAGCAGCGGTAGCGGGGGGGCCGTGGTTTACGATGAGCAGTTCTTC
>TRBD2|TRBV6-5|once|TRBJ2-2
CASSVRSGGVGELFF
TGTGCCAGCAGCGTGAGGAGCGGGGGGGTCGGGGAGCTGTTTTTT
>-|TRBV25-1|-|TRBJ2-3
CASSDSWGGLDTQYF
TGTGCCAGCAGTGATTCGTGGGGGGGCTTGGATACGCAGTATTTT
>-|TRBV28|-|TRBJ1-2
CASSSFLGQGNYGYTF
TGTGCCAGCAGTTCTTTCCTCGGCCAGGGGAACTATGGCTACACCTTC
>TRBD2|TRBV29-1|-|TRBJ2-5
CSVTGGQETQYF
TGCAGCGTTACGGGGGGCCAAGAGACCCAGTACTTC
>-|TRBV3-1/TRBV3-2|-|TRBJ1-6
CASSHTQDFYNSPLHF
TGTGCCAGCAGCCATACGCAGGACTTCTATAATTCACCCCTCCACTTT
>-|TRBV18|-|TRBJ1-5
CASSPAQSNQPQHF
TGTGCCAGCTCACCGGCACAGAGCAATCAGCCCCAGCATTTT
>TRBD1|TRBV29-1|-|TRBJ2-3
CSVFADRGAGTQYF
TGCAGCGTGTTTGCCGACAGGGGAGCAGGTACGCAGTATTTT
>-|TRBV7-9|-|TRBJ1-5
CASSLAGAGNQPQHF
TGTGCCAGCAGCTTAGCGGGGGCGGGTAATCAGCCCCAGCATTTT
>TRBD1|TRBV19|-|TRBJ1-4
CASSLPGTGEKLFF
TGTGCCAGTAGTTTACCCGGGACAGGGGAAAAACTGTTTTTT
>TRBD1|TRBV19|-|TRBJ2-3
CASSIGGQGATDTQYF
TGTGCCAGTAGTATAGGGGGACAGGGTGCGACAGATACGCAGTATTTT
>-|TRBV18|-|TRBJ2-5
CASSPSQQETQYF
TGTGCCAGCTCACCGTCCCAGCAAGAGACCCAGTACTTC
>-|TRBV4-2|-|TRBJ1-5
CASSQDVQGGNQPQHF
TGTGCCAGCAGCCAAGATGTGCAGGGAGGTAATCAGCCCCAGCATTTT